This T cell receptor beta chain was found in a study of blood T cell repertoires in COVID-19 (TCRdb year 2020). As for the study more broadly: Samples from collaborators originated in the United States, Italy and Spain and spanned both the acute and convalescent phases of COVID-19. The sample metadata nearly always contained a de-identified subject ID, COVID-19 status, age in years and sex. The material from the prospective study consisted of cDNA or gDNA derived from T cells, B-cell-depleted T cells, or PBMCs. The repertoires were released in a freely available public database meant as a resource for research on the immune response to SARS-CoV-2. Deeply sampled blood TCRbeta repertoires from subjects exposed to, actively infected with, or recovered from COVID-19 were included in the dataset. The samples were drawn from the first 160 participants of the ongoing ImmuneRACE study and from 1,254 subjects provided by 6 global collaborators. HLA class I and class II types, where available, came from metadata supplied by the sample provider rather than from assay-based typing. General study outcomes and caveats: The quantity of clinical and demographic metadata differed by source and by participant and was supplied without curation.

Via the germline V gene, CDR1 is SGHTA and CDR2 FQGNSA. The CDR3 contains 14 residues, cysteine and phenylalanine counted. Kept here is only the CDR3 DNA, which spans 42 bases and is read in frame from base 1. The trim is 4 bases for V and 6 bases for J, with a gap of 13 bases between the germline ends. The immunoSEQ Assay, a bias-controlled multiplex PCR, was used to amplify TCRbeta CDR3 regions from genomic DNA. In the original analysis: Within the assay, amplification of reference gene primers was used to estimate how many nucleated cells each sample contained. To quantify the absolute abundance of each unique TCRbeta CDR3 rearrangement, sequence reads were collapsed and filtered. For each sample, productive Simpson clonality was calculated by taking the square root of Simpson's diversity index across productive rearrangements. Sourced from immuneACCESS, this table was stored by TCRdb with only in-frame sequences that have V and J called. A share of the clones is absent; for the studies checked, an unresolved V gene accounts for under half, and the remainder has no known explanation. V, J and clone size reflect that table, while D and trimming were determined from the DNA. Counted in this sample were about 310,000 clones; more than 75% of them appeared once. Around 7.8% of the sample is held by the ten biggest clonotypes.

This clone was picked up many times. No antigen is known for it. No much larger clone is present one base from it, and per-base qualities are unavailable. Samples from volunteer blood donors who had recovered from COVID-19 were contributed by a second Seattle source. Collaborating institutions collected whole blood in K2EDTA tubes following their own protocols. For TCRbeta analysis, collaborator samples were shipped as frozen whole blood, as isolated PBMCs, or as DNA extracted from either sample type. Specimen: peripheral blood. This TCR was sampled from a woman between 50 and 59 years old who had recovered from COVID-19. This sequence uses TRBV7-2 and TRBJ2-1, with a tentative D gene TRBD2 over 5 matching bases. The nucleotide sequence reads TGTGCCAGCAGCTCACACCTCACTAGCAATGAGCAGTTCTTC. This translates into CASSSHLTSNEQFF.